This TCR beta chain was found in a study of blood T cell repertoires in COVID-19. For the study at large: Donors in the United States, Italy and Spain gave samples during acute or convalescent COVID-19. Nucleic acid was either cDNA or gDNA, and it came from T cells, B-cell-depleted T cells, or PBMCs.

Per the original methods: Nucleated cell number was recorded as an estimate derived from reference gene primer amplification. Only in-frame clones appear in the TCRdb table, and some are missing; sequencing was by immunoSEQ multiplex PCR. The DNA was the basis for D and trimming; V, J and clone size are from that table. The sample gives some 160,000 clones, about 80% of which show up once; roughly 13% is in the top ten. The germline CDR1 and CDR2 sequences are SGHRS and YFSETQ. CDR3 size: 18 residues. V lost 0 bases, J lost 4 bases, and 8 bases stayed unmatched. The TCR was taken from a man between 65 and 85 years old who had recovered from COVID-19. The sequenced sample was peripheral blood. This chain connects TRBV5-1 to TRBJ2-3; 13 nucleotides line up with TRBD2. This CDR3 reads CASSLGTSGSSSADTQYF. CDR3 nucleotides: TGCGCCAGCAGCTTGGGGACTAGCGGGAGTTCGAGCGCAGATACGCAGTATTTT.